A single sample is the source of the 15 T cell receptor beta chains below, sequenced in a study of blood T cell repertoires in COVID-19. Repertoires were generated with immunoSEQ multiplex PCR, while TCRdb's copy carries only in-frame clones and drops some. The table shows about 210,000 clones, with 70% to 90% occurring only once. The sample taken for sequencing was peripheral blood. These receptor sequences come from a man aged 60-69 years with COVID-19, enrolled during active disease.

CDR3 protein: CASSYSSTGGGYGYTF. CDR3 nucleotide sequence: TGTGCCAGCAGTTACTCGAGCACAGGGGGGGGCTATGGCTACACCTTC. J is TRBJ1-2 and V is TRBV6-5; 8 bases match TRBD1. The V segment lost 0 bases and the J segment 4 bases; nucleotides outside the gene matches: 7. This CDR3 spans 16 amino acids. Per germline, CDR1 MNHEY and CDR2 SVGAGI.

The chain joins TRBV7-7 to TRBJ2-2; D remains unclear. The CDR3 runs to 12 residues. The germline V and J ends were trimmed by 2 bases and 5 bases, with 3 bases remaining between them. Germline V gene data show CDR1 as SSHAT and CDR2 as FNYEAQ (reference sequence). CDR3 region: CASSLQTGELFF. DNA of the CDR3: TGTGCCAGCAGCTTACAGACCGGGGAGCTGTTTTTT.

The CDR3 nucleotides are TGCAGCGTACGGGACACCGGGGAGCTGTTTTTT. It yields the protein CSVRDTGELFF. The rearrangement links TRBV29-1 to TRBJ2-2; no clear D gene. Germline CDR1 SQVTM, CDR2 ANQGSEA. CDR3 length equals 11 residues. Trimming cost V 6 bases and J 3 bases, with 5 bases left between them.

The chain is built from TRBV18 and TRBJ1-4; the D is unclear. V lost 6 bases, J lost 3 bases, and 8 bases lay in between. CDR3 length: 13 residues. Per germline, CDR1 KGHSH and CDR2 LQKENI. CDR3 coding DNA: TGTGCCAGCTCCGGGAGCGCTAATGAAAAACTGTTTTTT. Translated: CASSGSANEKLFF.

The CDR3: CASSPPRGATSGANVLTF. DNA for the CDR3: TGTGCCAGCAGTCCACCCAGGGGGGCGACGTCTGGGGCCAACGTCCTGACTTTC. The J gene is TRBJ2-6, the V gene TRBV6-2 or TRBV6-3; D is possibly TRBD1 (7 bases). Germline CDR1 is MNHEY and CDR2 is SVGEGT. The CDR3 runs 18 residues. V lost 5 bases and J 1 base, leaving 18 bases between the germline ends.

Note on this clone: Distinct nucleotide sequences in the sample also encode this CDR3. The rearrangement joins TRBV10-3 to TRBJ1-5; TRBD1 might be the D (5 bases). This CDR3 has 13 amino acids. V lost 4 bases and J lost 6, with 10 bases in between. Germline assignment: CDR1 ENHRY and CDR2 SYGVKD. CDR3 residues: CAISGQGGQPQHF. Here the CDR3 DNA reads TGTGCCATCAGTGGTCAGGGCGGTCAGCCCCAGCATTTT.

The chain recombines TRBV27 with TRBJ1-1; 10 bases match TRBD1. This CDR3 is 15 amino acids long. V dropped 6 bases and J dropped 7; count of bases not matched to a gene: 11. Per the germline V gene, CDR1 is MNHEY and CDR2 is SMNVEV (reference sequence). The CDR3, as DNA: TGTGCCAGCAGCCAGCGGCGACAGGGGGCTTTTGAAGCTTTCTTT. Its translation is CASSQRRQGAFEAFF.

The chain joins TRBV27 to TRBJ1-3; 8 bases fit TRBD1. Germline lookup yields CDR1 MNHEY and CDR2 SMNVEV (reference sequence). This CDR3 comprises 13 residues. Trimming took 6 bases from V and 4 from J; bases not matched to a gene: 2. The CDR3 is CASRQGAGNTIYF. CDR3 bases: TGTGCCAGCAGGCAGGGGGCGGGAAACACCATATATTTT.

The chain carries TRBV18 and TRBJ2-7; D is uncertain. CDR3 length: 13 amino acids. V dropped 3 bases and J dropped 1 base, with 7 bases sitting between them. Germline V CDR1 and CDR2: KGHSH, LQKENI. The CDR3 DNA reads as TGTGCCAGCTCACCTACTATGTCCTACGAGCAGTACTTC. Translating it yields CASSPTMSYEQYF.

The chain employs TRBV2 and TRBJ2-1, with D uncertain. V was clipped by 7 bases and J by 5 bases, with 18 bases between them. CDR1 is SNHLY and CDR2 is FYNNEI in the germline V gene. The CDR3 totals 15 residues. The CDR3 DNA reads as TGTGCCAGCAACGTAAGATCAACCCTAAACAATGAGCAGTTCTTC. Protein product: CASNVRSTLNNEQFF.

V is TRBV5-1 and J is TRBJ2-3; 7 bases fit TRBD2. The CDR3 totals 16 residues. The V segment lost 1 base and the J segment 5 bases; nucleotides outside the gene matches: 10. Looked up from germline, CDR1 is SGHRS and CDR2 is YFSETQ. In DNA form, the CDR3 reads TGCGCCAGCAGCTTGCCTACCGGGAGGACCGGAGATACGCAGTATTTT. Protein: CASSLPTGRTGDTQYF.

The rearrangement links TRBV18 to TRBJ2-2, with TRBD1 matching over 12 bases. The germline V gene encodes CDR1 KGHSH and CDR2 LQKENI. CDR3 length equals 17 residues. J gave up 3 bases and V 6 bases, and 8 bases lay outside the gene matches. CDR3 bases: TGTGCCAGCTCCCCTGTTGGGACAGGGGGCGACACCGGGGAGCTGTTTTTT. Amino acid sequence: CASSPVGTGGDTGELFF.

V is TRBV28 and J is TRBJ1-6; the match to TRBD1 covers 8 bases. Looked up from germline, CDR1 is MDHEN and CDR2 is SYDVKM. The CDR3 spans 15 residues. The junction had 6 bases not matched to a gene; V was cut back by 4 bases and J by 7 bases. Written as DNA, the CDR3 is TGTGCCAGCAGTTATCGGGACAGGCCCAATTCACCCCTCCACTTT. The encoded protein is CASSYRDRPNSPLHF.

The chain uses TRBV7-2 and TRBJ2-7, with 7 bases aligning to TRBD1. The J segment lost 8 bases and the V segment lost 5 bases, leaving 6 bases of the junction unmatched. This CDR3 contains 12 residues. Germline lookup yields CDR1 SGHTA and CDR2 FQGNSA. The CDR3 reads CASSPRGSQQYF. The CDR3 DNA follows: TGTGCCAGCAGCCCCAGGGGGTCCCAGCAGTACTTC.

The chain is built from TRBV5-1 and TRBJ2-5; 10 nucleotides align to TRBD2. The V gene's germline CDR1 is SGHRS and CDR2 YFSETQ. Unmatched junction bases numbered 4, after V lost 0 bases and J lost 5 bases. The CDR3 totals 15 residues. CDR3 region: CASSLASSGSETQYF. In DNA form, the CDR3 reads TGCGCCAGCAGCTTGGCGTCTAGCGGGAGTGAGACCCAGTACTTC.